This passage covers 6 T cell receptor beta chains from one sample sequenced in a study of T cells in Graves' hyperthyroidism and ophthalmopathy. Researchers amplified the TCR beta CDR3 regions from RNA transcripts. TCR CDR3 regions were first amplified by RT-PCR with HTBI primers. MiXCR, run by TCRdb on the multiplex PCR reads, gives a single entry per CDR3 protein. The sample records approximately 520,000 distinct CDR3 sequences, less than 25% being singletons. Material for sequencing was blood. The receptors were sampled from a man aged 18 to 35 with Graves' hyperthyroidism.

This clonotype was counted ten times or more. The chain employs TRBV28 and TRBJ2-7; 14 nucleotides line up with TRBD2. Germline lookup yields CDR1 MDHEN and CDR2 SYDVKM. The CDR3 length is 17 residues. J was trimmed by 4 bases and V by 0 bases; bases with no gene match: 5. The CDR3 region is CASSLWGLAGVVYEQYF. The CDR3 DNA reads TGTGCCAGCAGTTTATGGGGACTAGCGGGGGTGGTTTACGAGCAGTACTTC.

This clonotype was seen repeatedly, ten times or more. The chain links TRBV13 to TRBJ1-2; no clear D. The CDR3 length is 14 residues. Trimming removed 6 bases at V and 0 bases at J, with 11 bases between. The germline V gene has CDR1 PRHDT and CDR2 FYEKMQ (reference sequence). The CDR3 bases are TGTGCCAGCAGTCTAGGGTGGCCTAACTATGGCTACACCTTC. As protein: CASSLGWPNYGYTF.

V gene TRBV20-1 combines with J gene TRBJ2-5; no firm D call. This CDR3 comprises 13 residues. V was clipped by 1 base and J by 0 bases, with 6 bases between them. Germline V CDR1 and CDR2: DFQATT, SNEGSKA (reference sequence). The CDR3 loop reads CSARGWYQETQYF. The CDR3 DNA is TGCAGTGCTAGAGGATGGTACCAAGAGACCCAGTACTTC.

This chain connects TRBV14 to TRBJ1-1; D not resolved. Looked up from germline, CDR1 is SGHDN and CDR2 is FVKESK. The CDR3 totals 16 residues. V lost 4 bases, J lost 5 bases, and 20 bases lay in between. The CDR3 DNA reads as TGTGCCAGCAGCCCGCATGTAACCAGGACTTCTACTGAAGCTTTCTTT. This sequence encodes CASSPHVTRTSTEAFF.

This clonotype showed up many times. The chain couples TRBV27 to TRBJ1-5, with D perhaps TRBD1 (6 bases). Germline assignment: CDR1 MNHEY and CDR2 SMNVEV (reference sequence). This CDR3 has 15 amino acids. Between the trimmed V and J ends, which lost 3 bases and 3 bases, there was a span of 12 bases. The DNA of the CDR3 is TGTGCCAGCAGTTTGGCCGGGACAATCAATCAGCCCCAGCATTTT. Encoded protein: CASSLAGTINQPQHF.

The chain recombines TRBV30 with TRBJ2-2; unclear D gene. CDR3 size: 12 residues. Germline values: CDR1 GTSNPN, CDR2 SVGIG (reference sequence). V lost 6 bases, J lost 4 bases, and 9 bases lay in between. The CDR3 spells CACHPGTGELFF. As DNA, the CDR3 is TGTGCCTGCCACCCGGGCACCGGGGAGCTGTTTTTT.